Listed below are T cell receptor beta chains from one sample, sequenced in a study of T cell repertoires in cytomegalovirus infection. TCRdb re-called the reads with MiXCR, one entry per CDR3 protein. The table records hundreds of thousands of distinct CDR3 sequences, 24% of them present only once. The sequenced material came from CD8+ T cells from PBMCs. Receptors originate from a human donor in good health (CMV status not recorded). Some clones in this sample may be carry-over from other donors' samples. Both conserved end residues are part of each CDR3. A D gene is named only where the DNA matches it firmly. Size is omitted from some rows. Given values are once, few, many or a class for expanded clones.

D	size	V	J	DNA	CDR3
TRBD1	.	TRBV20-1	TRBJ1-6	TGCAGTGCTAGAGGATTACTGTCGGAACAGGGGGCAGTCTATAATTCACCCCTCCACTTT	CSARGLLSEQGAVYNSPLHF
.	.	TRBV20-1	TRBJ2-3	TGCAGTGCCCAGGGGGGGGTCACAGATACGCAGTATTTT	CSAQGGVTDTQYF
TRBD1	few	TRBV6-1	TRBJ2-1	TGTGCCAGCAGCCCCGGGACAGGGTGGTTTGATGAGCAGTTCTTC	CASSPGTGWFDEQFF
.	.	TRBV28	TRBJ2-1	TGTGCCAGCTCCCCAGGTGCGGACTCCTACAATGAGCAGTTCTTC	CASSPGADSYNEQFF
.	many	TRBV7-9	TRBJ2-2	TGTGCCAGCAGCGCCCCTAAGACAACGAACACCGGGGAGCTGTTTTTT	CASSAPKTTNTGELFF
.	many	TRBV7-9	TRBJ1-1	TGTGCCAGCAGCTTAGCGCTCGGGCTCAAGGTGAACACTGAAGCTTTCTTT	CASSLALGLKVNTEAFF
TRBD1	many	TRBV2	TRBJ2-2	TGTGCCAGCAGTTTCCCCGGGACAGTTACCGGGGAGCTGTTTTTT	CASSFPGTVTGELFF
.	once	TRBV18	TRBJ1-2	TGTGCCAGCTCACCAGCTAGGGGGGCAGTACTCCCCGATGGCTACACCTTC	CASSPARGAVLPDGYTF
TRBD1	many	TRBV6-2/TRBV6-3	TRBJ2-7	TGTGCCAGCAGTTACGCGGGACAGGCCTACGAGCAGTACTTC	CASSYAGQAYEQYF
TRBD1	.	TRBV12-3/TRBV12-4	TRBJ2-4	TGTGCCAGCAGTTCCTCCGGGACAGGCGTGCCAAGGGGCATTCAGTACTTC	CASSSSGTGVPRGIQYF
TRBD1	.	TRBV5-1	TRBJ2-2	TGCGCCAGCAGCTCGGGACAGGGGGAAAACACCGGGGAGCTGTTTTTT	CASSSGQGENTGELFF
TRBD1	.	TRBV7-9	TRBJ1-2	TGTGCCAGCAGCTACGACAGGGGAACTAACTATGGCTACACCTTC	CASSYDRGTNYGYTF
TRBD1	many	TRBV11-3	TRBJ2-1	TGTGCCAGCAGCCACGCCCCGACAGGGGGTCAGTTCTTC	CASSHAPTGGQFF
.	.	TRBV10-3	TRBJ2-5	TGTGCCATCAGTGACCCCTCCAGGGCGGCAACGGAGACCCAGTACTTC	CAISDPSRAATETQYF
.	.	TRBV6-2/TRBV6-3	TRBJ2-1	TGTGCCAGCAGTAGAACAGGTCATGAGCAGTTCTTC	CASSRTGHEQFF
.	many	TRBV7-8	TRBJ1-1	TGTGCCAGCAGCTTAGGACGGGTGAGAGGCACTGAAGCTTTCTTT	CASSLGRVRGTEAFF
TRBD2	few	TRBV29-1	TRBJ2-1	TGCAGCGTTGAAGATCCCAACGGGGGGGCCGTTTATGAGCAGTTCTTC	CSVEDPNGGAVYEQFF
.	.	TRBV6-4	TRBJ2-1	TGTGCCAGCAGTGACTCGATAGGGACGGGGGATGAGCAGTTCTTC	CASSDSIGTGDEQFF
TRBD2	.	TRBV6-2/TRBV6-3	TRBJ2-1	TGTGCCAGCAGTTACGGGCTAGCGGGGGCTGAGCAGTTCTTC	CASSYGLAGAEQFF
.	many	TRBV28	TRBJ1-5	TGTGCCAGCAGTCGCCGGGAGGGGGTCCTTGGTAGCAATCAGCCCCAGCATTTT	CASSRREGVLGSNQPQHF
.	.	TRBV28	TRBJ2-5	TGTGCCAGCAGTTTAAAGGAGCGGGTGGTAGAGACCCAGTACTTC	CASSLKERVVETQYF
.	.	TRBV2	TRBJ1-1	TGTGCCAGCAGTTCAGGGCCCTGGGACACTGAAGCTTTCTTT	CASSSGPWDTEAFF
.	many	TRBV12-3/TRBV12-4	TRBJ2-3	TGTGCCAGCAGTTTAGTAGTTTGGAACACTGCTAGCACAGATACGCAGTATTTT	CASSLVVWNTASTDTQYF
TRBD1	.	TRBV10-3	TRBJ1-1	TGTGCCATCAGTGAGTTATCAGGGGGTAAAAGTCGCACTGAAGCTTTCTTT	CAISELSGGKSRTEAFF
.	.	TRBV13	TRBJ2-1	TGTGCCAGCAGCCCGGGGAGGAGGGGCAACAATGAGCAGTTCTTC	CASSPGRRGNNEQFF
.	.	TRBV29-1	TRBJ1-2	TGCAGCGTTGAGGACCGGCTCGGAGGCTACACCTTC	CSVEDRLGGYTF
TRBD2	many	TRBV7-8	TRBJ2-2	TGTGCCAGCAGCTGGACTAGCGGGACCGGGGAGCTGTTTTTT	CASSWTSGTGELFF
.	.	TRBV12-5	TRBJ2-7	TGTGCTAGTGCCTCAGGCCAGACCTACGAGCAGTACTTC	CASASGQTYEQYF
TRBD2	many	TRBV6-2/TRBV6-3	TRBJ2-3	TGTGCCAGCATCACCCCCCTACTAGCGGGGGACGACACAGATACGCAGTATTTT	CASITPLLAGDDTDTQYF
.	.	TRBV14	TRBJ2-2	TGTGCCAGCAGCTCTGTCGCGGGCGCGAACACCGGGGAGCTGTTTTTT	CASSSVAGANTGELFF
TRBD1	few	TRBV20-1	TRBJ1-6	TGCAGTGCCAGGACAGGAGGGGGTAGTCCCCTCCACTTT	CSARTGGGSPLHF
.	.	TRBV10-3	TRBJ2-2	TGTGCCATCAGTGTAACAGCCGCGAACACCGGGGAGCTGTTTTTT	CAISVTAANTGELFF
TRBD1	.	TRBV2	TRBJ2-3	TGTGCCAGTCAGAGCCCCGGACAGGGCGGCACAGATACGCAGTATTTT	CASQSPGQGGTDTQYF
TRBD1	.	TRBV15	TRBJ2-3	TGTGCCACCAGCAGAGGGCCGGGACAGTCGGTCACAGATACGCAGTATTTT	CATSRGPGQSVTDTQYF
TRBD1	once	TRBV20-1	TRBJ1-3	TGCAGTGCTAGGGACTCAGGGGGCTTAAATGGAAACACCATATATTTT	CSARDSGGLNGNTIYF
.	few	TRBV4-2	TRBJ1-2	TGTGCCAGCAGCCCCCCCGCGGGGGGCTACACCTTC	CASSPPAGGYTF
.	.	TRBV6-5	TRBJ1-2	TGTGCCAGCAGCCAAAGGGGGGACACCCTATCCTTCTATGGCTACACCTTC	CASSQRGDTLSFYGYTF
.	many	TRBV28	TRBJ2-3	TGTGCCAGCAGTCTCCCGTGGGGTGGTCTAGAGGCAGATACGCAGTATTTT	CASSLPWGGLEADTQYF
.	.	TRBV11-1	TRBJ1-1	TGTGCCAGCAGCCACGGACAGAAAGACATGAACACTGAAGCTTTCTTT	CASSHGQKDMNTEAFF
TRBD2	.	TRBV10-3	TRBJ2-2	TGTGCCATCACTCCTACGGGAGGGTCTACTAACACCGGGGAGCTGTTTTTT	CAITPTGGSTNTGELFF
.	.	TRBV7-6	TRBJ1-1	TGTGCCAGCAGACTAGGCGGGGACACTGAAGCTTTCTTT	CASRLGGDTEAFF
.	.	TRBV29-1	TRBJ2-7	TGCAGCGTTGAAGCGGGGATCGACTACGAGCAGTACTTC	CSVEAGIDYEQYF
TRBD1	.	TRBV7-6	TRBJ1-6	TGTGCCAGCAGCCACGGACAGGGCGCTGCACCCCTCCACTTT	CASSHGQGAAPLHF
TRBD2	.	TRBV7-2	TRBJ2-1	TGTGCCAGCAGCTTAAACGGCGGGAGCTCCTACAATGAGCAGTTCTTC	CASSLNGGSSYNEQFF
.	many	TRBV7-8	TRBJ1-3	TGTGCCAGCAGCCCTGCCCGGGCCTCTGGAAACACCATATATTTT	CASSPARASGNTIYF
.	few	TRBV7-3	TRBJ1-1	TGTGCCAGCAGCACAACAGGGATCGACACTGAAGCTTTCTTT	CASSTTGIDTEAFF
.	many	TRBV12-5	TRBJ1-6	TGTGCTAGTGGTAATGACAGGAGTCCACCCCTCCACTTT	CASGNDRSPPLHF
.	few	TRBV24-1	TRBJ1-1	TGTGCCACCAGCAAACGGACAGTGGTGAACACTGAAGCTTTCTTT	CATSKRTVVNTEAFF
.	few	TRBV14	TRBJ1-1	TGTGCCAGTCTCCTGGACAGTTTTTCACATGAAGCTTTCTTT	CASLLDSFSHEAFF
.	.	TRBV28	TRBJ2-1	TGTGCCAGCACCCGCGGCGGGATAGGCAATGAGCAGTTCTTC	CASTRGGIGNEQFF